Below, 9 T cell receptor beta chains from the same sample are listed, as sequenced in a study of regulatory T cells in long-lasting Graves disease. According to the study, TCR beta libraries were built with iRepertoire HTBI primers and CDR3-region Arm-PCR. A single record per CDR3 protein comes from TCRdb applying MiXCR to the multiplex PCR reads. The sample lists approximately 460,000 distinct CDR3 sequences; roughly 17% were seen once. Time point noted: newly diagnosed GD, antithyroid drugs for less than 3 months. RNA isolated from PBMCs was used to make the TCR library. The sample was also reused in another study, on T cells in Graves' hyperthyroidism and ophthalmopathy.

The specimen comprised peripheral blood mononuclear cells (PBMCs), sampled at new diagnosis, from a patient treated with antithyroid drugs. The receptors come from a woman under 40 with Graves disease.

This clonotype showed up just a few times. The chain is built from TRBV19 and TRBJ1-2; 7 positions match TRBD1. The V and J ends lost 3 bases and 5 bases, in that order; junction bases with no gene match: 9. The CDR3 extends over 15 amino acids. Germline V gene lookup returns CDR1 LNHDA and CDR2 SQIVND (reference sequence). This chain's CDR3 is CASSMSAGGQYGYTF. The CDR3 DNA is TGTGCCAGTAGTATGTCCGCCGGGGGACAGTATGGCTACACCTTC.

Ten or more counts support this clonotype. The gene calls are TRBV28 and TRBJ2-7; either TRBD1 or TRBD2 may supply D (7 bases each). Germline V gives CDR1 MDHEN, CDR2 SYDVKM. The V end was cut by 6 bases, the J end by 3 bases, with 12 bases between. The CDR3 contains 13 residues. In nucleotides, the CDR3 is TGTGCCAGCAGGGCAGGGGGGGACTACGAGCAGTACTTC. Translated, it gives CASRAGGDYEQYF.

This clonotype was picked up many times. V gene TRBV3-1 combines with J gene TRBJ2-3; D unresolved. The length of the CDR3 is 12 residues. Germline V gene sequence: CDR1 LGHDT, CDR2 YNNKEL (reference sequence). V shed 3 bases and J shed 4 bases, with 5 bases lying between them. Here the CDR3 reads CASSHGPDTQYF. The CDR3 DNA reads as TGTGCCAGCAGCCATGGCCCAGATACGCAGTATTTT.

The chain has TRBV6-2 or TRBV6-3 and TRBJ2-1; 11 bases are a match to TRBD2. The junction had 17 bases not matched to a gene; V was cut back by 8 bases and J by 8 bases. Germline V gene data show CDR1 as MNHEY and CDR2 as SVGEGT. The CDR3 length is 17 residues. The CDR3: CASFGWTSGSDSYEQFF. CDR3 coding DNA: TGTGCCAGCTTTGGATGGACTAGCGGGTCGGATAGCTATGAGCAGTTCTTC.

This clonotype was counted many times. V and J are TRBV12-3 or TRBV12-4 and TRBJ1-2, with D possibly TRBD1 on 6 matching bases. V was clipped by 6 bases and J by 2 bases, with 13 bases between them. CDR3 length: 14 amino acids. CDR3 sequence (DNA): TGTGCCAGCAGACGCCGGGACAACAACTATGGCTACACCTTC. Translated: CASRRRDNNYGYTF.

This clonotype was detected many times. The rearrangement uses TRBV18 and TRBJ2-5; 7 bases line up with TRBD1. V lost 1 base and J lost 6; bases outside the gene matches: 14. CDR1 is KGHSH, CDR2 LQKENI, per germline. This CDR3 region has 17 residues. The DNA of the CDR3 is TGTGCCAGCTCACCACGACCCCCCGCGACAGGGAAGCAGACCCAGTACTTC. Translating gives CASSPRPPATGKQTQYF.

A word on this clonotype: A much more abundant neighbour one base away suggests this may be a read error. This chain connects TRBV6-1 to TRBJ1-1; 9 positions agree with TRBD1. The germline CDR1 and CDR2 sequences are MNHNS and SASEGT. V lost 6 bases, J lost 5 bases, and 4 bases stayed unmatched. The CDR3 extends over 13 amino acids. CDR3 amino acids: CASSYDRGTEAFF. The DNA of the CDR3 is TGTGCCAGCAGCTATGACAGGGGGACTGAAGCTTTCTTT.

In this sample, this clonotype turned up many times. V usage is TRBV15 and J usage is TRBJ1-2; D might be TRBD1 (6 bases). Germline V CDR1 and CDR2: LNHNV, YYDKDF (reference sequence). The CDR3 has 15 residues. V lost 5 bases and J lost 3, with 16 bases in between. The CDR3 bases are TGTGCCACCAGCCCCGGACAGCCACCGCACTATGGCTACACCTTC. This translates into CATSPGQPPHYGYTF.

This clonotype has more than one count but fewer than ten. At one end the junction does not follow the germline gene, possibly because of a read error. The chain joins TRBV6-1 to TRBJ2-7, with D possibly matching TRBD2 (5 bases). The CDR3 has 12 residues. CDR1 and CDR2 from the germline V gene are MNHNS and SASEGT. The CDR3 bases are TGTGCCTGCAGCTCCGGGACCTACGAGCAGTACTTC. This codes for CACSSGTYEQYF.